These T cell receptor beta chains were read from a single sample in a study of cytomegalovirus exposure and HLA in healthy donors. Some clones are missing from TCRdb's copy, which holds only in-frame ones; the method was immunoSEQ multiplex PCR. The top ten hold 2.5% to 3% of the sample, which has around 130,000 clones, roughly 69% seen once. The specimen sequenced was PBMCs. These receptors were taken from a human donor in good health. Both conserved end residues are trimmed from each CDR3. A D gene is named only where the DNA matches it firmly.

>13|TRBV2|.|TRBJ2-3
ASSGGTRIGDTQY
>12|TRBV6-5|TRBD1|TRBJ1-2
ASSLGQGFYGYT
>13|TRBV7-3|TRBD2|TRBJ2-5
ASSGSGGARETQY
>12|TRBV4-2|.|TRBJ1-5
ASSQGSSNQPQH
>15|TRBV7-2|.|TRBJ2-1
ASSSPTASTRSHEQF
>14|TRBV27|TRBD1|TRBJ1-4
ASSIRTGKANEKLF
>16|TRBV27|TRBD1|TRBJ2-7
ASSTSSGTGGSLYEQY
>14|TRBV30|.|TRBJ1-6
AWKVFQRPYNSPLH
>15|TRBV7-9|TRBD1|TRBJ2-5
SSSSFRGPSQLETQY
>14|TRBV28|TRBD1|TRBJ2-2
ASSLWDRGDTGELF
>12|TRBV29-1|TRBD1|TRBJ1-3
SVGMGQVGNTIY
>14|TRBV4-2|TRBD1|TRBJ2-6
ASSVDRVAGANVLT
>13|TRBV28|.|TRBJ1-2
ASSLLVPGGNGYT
>10|TRBV11-3|.|TRBJ2-3
ASSSISNTQY
>12|TRBV29-1|TRBD1|TRBJ1-2
SAEGGQGAGDYT
>11|TRBV7-2|.|TRBJ2-3
ASRGGGTDTQY
>9|TRBV20-1|.|TRBJ1-4
SARTAEKLF